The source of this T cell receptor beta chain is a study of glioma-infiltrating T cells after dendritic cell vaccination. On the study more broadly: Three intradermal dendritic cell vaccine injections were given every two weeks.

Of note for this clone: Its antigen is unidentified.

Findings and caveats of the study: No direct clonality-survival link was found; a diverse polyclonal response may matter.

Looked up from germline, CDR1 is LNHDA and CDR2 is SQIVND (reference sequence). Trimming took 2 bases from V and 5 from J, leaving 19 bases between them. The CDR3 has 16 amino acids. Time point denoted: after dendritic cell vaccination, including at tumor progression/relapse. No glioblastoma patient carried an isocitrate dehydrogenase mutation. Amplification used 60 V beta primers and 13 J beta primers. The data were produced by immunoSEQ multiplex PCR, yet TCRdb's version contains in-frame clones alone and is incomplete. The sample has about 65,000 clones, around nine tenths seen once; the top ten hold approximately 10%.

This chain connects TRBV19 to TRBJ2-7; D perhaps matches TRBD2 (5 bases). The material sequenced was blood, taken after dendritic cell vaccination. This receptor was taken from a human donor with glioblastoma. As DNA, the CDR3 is TGTGCCAGTAGTATATTCTCGAGCGGATCCACTCACGAGCAGTACTTC. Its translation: CASSIFSSGSTHEQYF.